This TCR beta chain comes out of a study of cytomegalovirus exposure and HLA in healthy donors. As for this clone: Its cognate antigen is unknown.

General study findings and limits: Apart from CMV serostatus, no immune exposure information was available. Per a later analysis, HLA-associated TCR beta chains showed more clonal expansion than other, equally common TCR beta chains.

60 Vbeta and 13 Jbeta primers were used in PCR. TCRdb keeps only in-frame clones here, not all; method: immunoSEQ multiplex PCR. Of over 95,000 clones in the sample, roughly four fifths are singletons; the top ten hold approximately 7.7%. Germline-derived CDR1 and CDR2 are MNHEY and SVGAGI. The CDR3 covers 13 residues. The V gene lost 6 bases and the J gene lost 6 bases, with 14 bases spanning the gap. The chain combines TRBV6-5 with TRBJ1-2, with D possibly TRBD1 on 6 matching bases. The sequenced sample consisted of PBMCs. The TCR sequence derives from a female donor in good health and CMV-seronegative. The CDR3 spells CASRGDRKNGYTF. The CDR3 DNA is TGTGCCAGCAGGGGCGACAGGAAGAATGGCTACACCTTC.